Following are 30 T cell receptor beta chains from one sample sequenced in a study of regulatory T cells in long-lasting Graves disease. HTBI primers from iRepertoire and Arm-PCR of CDR3 regions yielded the TCR beta libraries. TCRdb re-called the multiplex PCR reads with MiXCR, one entry per CDR3 protein. The sample yields approximately 290,000 distinct CDR3 sequences, roughly 21% seen once. Time point defined: persistent/refractory GD, antithyroid drugs over 5 years with positive TRAb. Scientists built the TCR library using RNA that was extracted from PBMCs. The source was peripheral blood mononuclear cells (PBMCs), collected when the disease was refractory, from a patient treated with antithyroid drugs. These receptors were taken from a female donor with Graves disease.

The rearrangement links TRBV2 to TRBJ2-1; 8 nucleotides line up with TRBD2. Looked up from germline, CDR1 is SNHLY and CDR2 is FYNNEI. The J segment lost 6 bases and the V segment lost 8 bases, leaving 6 bases of the junction unmatched. This CDR3 has 13 amino acids. The CDR3: CASCTSGPNEQFF. The CDR3, as DNA: TGTGCCAGCTGTACTAGCGGCCCCAATGAGCAGTTCTTC.

This clonotype was observed many times. V is TRBV11-2 and J is TRBJ2-1; 10 nucleotides line up with TRBD2. V dropped 6 bases and J dropped 5; count of bases not matched to a gene: 10. Germline lookup yields CDR1 SGHAT and CDR2 FQNNGV. The CDR3 has 16 amino acids. The CDR3 spells CASRPPSGRAHNEQFF. For the CDR3, the DNA is TGTGCCAGCAGACCCCCTAGCGGGAGAGCCCACAATGAGCAGTTCTTC.

This clonotype was counted only a few times. The chain links TRBV20-1 to TRBJ2-5; the D is unclear. V lost 0 bases, J lost 0 bases, and 8 bases lay in between. The germline CDR1 and CDR2 sequences are DFQATT and SNEGSKA (reference sequence). The CDR3 has 14 amino acids. The CDR3 is CSAREGYYQETQYF. The CDR3 bases are TGCAGTGCTAGAGAGGGGTATTACCAAGAGACCCAGTACTTC.

This clonotype was counted at least ten times. The chain recombines TRBV20-1 with TRBJ2-7, with a weak D call TRBD2 (5 bases). The V and J ends lost 3 bases and 1 base respectively, with 7 bases between them. This CDR3 contains 12 residues. CDR1 is DFQATT, CDR2 SNEGSKA, per germline (reference sequence). The CDR3 is CSASWESYEQYF. CDR3 nucleotides: TGCAGTGCTAGTTGGGAGTCCTACGAGCAGTACTTC.

The chain has TRBV7-3 and TRBJ2-2, with D tentatively TRBD1 (5 bases). CDR3 length: 14 residues. With 1 base removed from V and 6 bases from J, the gap between germline ends came to 9 bases. Looked up from germline, CDR1 is SGHTA and CDR2 is FQGTGA. The CDR3 loop is CASSLITGAGELFF. As DNA, the CDR3 is TGTGCCAGCAGCTTAATCACAGGAGCCGGGGAGCTGTTTTTT.

The V gene is TRBV20-1, the J gene TRBJ2-7, with 8 bases lining up with TRBD2. CDR1 and CDR2 from the germline V gene are DFQATT and SNEGSKA (reference sequence). After removal of 7 bases from V and 0 bases from J, the junction contained 5 bases not matched to a gene. The CDR3 contains 13 residues. The CDR3 nucleotides are TGCAGTGACACCGGGACTAGCTCCTACGAGCAGTACTTC. Its protein product is CSDTGTSSYEQYF.

With respect to this clonotype: A read error may be the cause here, since a much bigger clone is one base away. The V and J genes are TRBV2 and TRBJ1-1, with TRBD1 as a possible D gene (5 bases). Germline-derived CDR1 and CDR2 are SNHLY and FYNNEI. The length of the CDR3 is 14 residues. Trimming shortened V by 6 bases and J by 4 bases, and 15 bases separated the two germline ends. The CDR3 nucleotides read TGTGCCAGCAGAACTTCCGGGGCGAGCACTGAAGCTTTCTTT. Its translation is CASRTSGASTEAFF. Combining the CDR3 with reference TRBV2 and TRBJ1-1 gives the whole variable domain EPEVTQTPSHQVTQMGQEVILRCVPISNHLYFYWYRQILGQKVEFLVSFYNNEISEKSEIFDDQFSVERPDGSNFTLKIRSTKLEDSAMYFCASRTSGASTEAFFGQGTRLTVV.

This clonotype was counted between two and nine times. The genes are TRBV30 and TRBJ2-7; D unclear. V lost 2 bases and J 2 bases, leaving 4 bases between the germline ends. The CDR3 consists of 11 residues. Germline V lookup: CDR1 GTSNPN, CDR2 SVGIG (reference sequence). This chain's CDR3 is CAWSRAYEQYF. The CDR3 DNA follows: TGTGCCTGGAGTCGCGCCTACGAGCAGTACTTC.

The chain employs TRBV19 and TRBJ1-1; D is undetermined. Germline loops: CDR1 LNHDA, CDR2 SQIVND (reference sequence). The CDR3 sequence is 12 residues long. Trimming cost V 4 bases and J 4 bases, with 7 bases left between them. CDR3 protein: CASSNIGTEAFF. The CDR3 DNA sequence: TGTGCCAGTAGTAATATTGGCACTGAAGCTTTCTTT.

This clonotype was seen more than once but under ten times. The chain employs TRBV6-1 and TRBJ1-5; D gene uncertain. Germline loops: CDR1 MNHNS, CDR2 SASEGT. This CDR3 region has 13 residues. V was trimmed by 5 bases and J by 3 bases, leaving 8 bases between them. CDR3 DNA sequence: TGTGCCAGCAGTAATGACAACAATCAGCCCCAGCATTTT. Encoded protein: CASSNDNNQPQHF.

CDR3 nucleotides: TGCAGTGCTTCACACGGGACAGCTCAGGAGACCCAGTACTTC. Protein: CSASHGTAQETQYF. This sequence joins TRBV20-1 and TRBJ2-5; TRBD1 matches 7 bases. This CDR3 has 14 residues. After removal of 5 bases from V and 5 bases from J, the junction contained 11 bases not matched to a gene. Germline-derived CDR1 and CDR2 are DFQATT and SNEGSKA (reference sequence).

This chain uses TRBV27 with TRBJ1-5, with a weak D call TRBD1 (5 bases). The CDR3 is made up of 13 amino acids. CDR1 and CDR2 (germline): MNHEY, SMNVEV (reference sequence). V was clipped by 3 bases and J by 6 bases, with 9 bases between them. The CDR3 coding sequence is TGTGCCAGCAGTTTCGGGACGGCTCAGCCCCAGCATTTT. Its protein product is CASSFGTAQPQHF.

In its sample, this clonotype was seen many times. The chain combines TRBV7-2 with TRBJ2-7; TRBD2 aligns across 16 bases. CDR3 length: 19 residues. With 4 bases clipped from V and 4 bases from J, the junction kept 13 bases outside the gene matches. Germline values: CDR1 SGHTA, CDR2 FQGNSA. CDR3 residues: CASSSRGLAGGPEGYEQYF. In DNA, the CDR3 is TGTGCCAGCAGCTCTAGGGGACTAGCGGGAGGGCCGGAGGGATACGAGCAGTACTTC.

This clonotype was counted a few times. The CDR3: CASSQTLGRANTEAFF. The DNA for the CDR3 is TGTGCCAGCAGCCAAACTCTCGGGAGGGCGAACACTGAAGCTTTCTTT. The chain has TRBV3-1 and TRBJ1-1, with no clear D. This CDR3 comprises 16 residues. Germline loops: CDR1 LGHDT, CDR2 YNNKEL (reference sequence). Trimming pared 2 bases from V and 1 base from J, leaving 14 bases between.

This clonotype was detected ten times or more. The rearrangement links TRBV20-1 to TRBJ1-1; D is unclear. The V gene lost 6 bases and the J gene lost 0 bases, with 8 bases spanning the gap. Germline V CDR1 and CDR2: DFQATT, SNEGSKA (reference sequence). CDR3 length equals 12 residues. The CDR3 region has the DNA TGCAGTGCCCCGGCCATGAACACTGAAGCTTTCTTT. Translation: CSAPAMNTEAFF.

CDR3 sequence reads: CASSEVVGISNYGYTF. The CDR3, as DNA: TGTGCCAGCAGTGAAGTGGTAGGCATATCTAACTATGGCTACACCTTC. The chain has TRBV6-2 or TRBV6-3 and TRBJ1-2; no definite D call. Germline V lookup: CDR1 MNHEY, CDR2 SVGEGT. V dropped 5 bases and J dropped 0 bases, with 16 bases sitting between them. This CDR3 has 16 amino acids.

V gene TRBV29-1 combines with J gene TRBJ2-2; 9 nucleotides align to TRBD1. The CDR3 is 13 residues long. CDR1 is SQVTM and CDR2 is ANQGSEA in the germline V gene. Unmatched junction bases numbered 1, after V lost 6 bases and J lost 2 bases. This CDR3 is CSVGQGNTGELFF. The CDR3 region has the DNA TGCAGCGTGGGACAGGGAAACACCGGGGAGCTGTTTTTT.

The chain recombines TRBV7-2 with TRBJ2-1; the D is unclear. Germline CDR1 reads SGHTA; CDR2 reads FQGNSA. V lost 5 bases, J lost 9 bases, and 8 bases lay in between. The CDR3 contains 11 residues. For the CDR3, the DNA is TGTGCCAGCAGCGGAAGAGTTGAGCAGTTCTTC. Its protein is CASSGRVEQFF.

This clonotype was seen ten or more times. This sequence joins TRBV28 and TRBJ2-7; TRBD1 aligns across 10 bases. V dropped 6 bases and J dropped 2; count of bases not matched to a gene: 4. The CDR3 consists of 14 residues. Germline CDR1 MDHEN, CDR2 SYDVKM. CDR3 coding DNA: TGTGCCAGCAGAACCGGGACAGGGGCCTACGAGCAGTACTTC. This codes for CASRTGTGAYEQYF.

The chain employs TRBV6-5 and TRBJ2-7; D is possibly TRBD1 (6 bases). This CDR3 is built from 13 residues. Between the trimmed V and J ends, which lost 2 bases and 2 bases, there was a span of 7 bases. CDR1 and CDR2 from the germline V gene are MNHEY and SVGAGI. CDR3 DNA sequence: TGTGCCAGCAGTTACAGGGGGACCTACGAGCAGTACTTC. Translation gives CASSYRGTYEQYF.

This clonotype occurred a few times. The chain joins TRBV4-2 to TRBJ1-1; 9 positions agree with TRBD1. Germline lookup yields CDR1 LGHNA and CDR2 YNFKEQ. After removal of 3 bases from V and 4 bases from J, the junction contained 6 bases not matched to a gene. The CDR3 extends over 15 amino acids. This CDR3 reads CASSHGTGLITEAFF. The CDR3 bases are TGTGCCAGCAGCCACGGGACAGGGCTAATCACTGAAGCTTTCTTT.

This clonotype was recorded many times. The chain employs TRBV28 and TRBJ2-7, with 10 bases aligning to TRBD2. CDR1 and CDR2 from the germline V gene are MDHEN and SYDVKM. CDR3 length equals 16 residues. V dropped 5 bases and J dropped 5; count of bases not matched to a gene: 12. CDR3 DNA sequence: TGTGCCAGCAGTCTCAAAACCCTAGCGGGAGTTCACGAGCAGTACTTC. Its protein is CASSLKTLAGVHEQYF. Using reference TRBV28 and TRBJ2-7 for the parts outside the CDR3, the full variable domain is DVKVTQSSRYLVKRTGEKVFLECVQDMDHENMFWYRQDPGLGLRLIYFSYDVKMKEKGDIPEGYSVSREKKERFSLILESASTNQTSMYLCASSLKTLAGVHEQYFGPGTRLTVT.

This clonotype was picked up a small number of times. The V call is TRBV27, the J call TRBJ1-6; D may be TRBD1 (6 bases). The CDR3 is 14 residues long. From germline, CDR1 is MNHEY and CDR2 SMNVEV (reference sequence). V was clipped by 6 bases and J by 3 bases, with 9 bases between them. CDR3 residues: CASRQDSYNSPLHF. The CDR3 DNA reads TGTGCCAGCAGACAGGACAGCTATAATTCACCCCTCCACTTT.

This clonotype has at least ten counts. V gene TRBV5-1 combines with J gene TRBJ2-7, with 10 bases that match TRBD1. The ends lost 6 bases at V and 5 bases at J; junction bases unmatched: 8. Looked up from germline, CDR1 is SGHRS and CDR2 is YFSETQ. There are 14 residues in the CDR3. CDR3 loop: CASNIDRGRNEQYF. The CDR3 DNA sequence: TGCGCCAGCAACATTGACAGGGGGCGGAACGAGCAGTACTTC. The variable domain in full, completed from reference TRBV5-1 and TRBJ2-7, reads KAGVTQTPRYLIKTRGQQVTLSCSPISGHRSVSWYQQTPGQGLQFLFEYFSETQRNKGNFPGRFSGRQFSNSRSEMNVSTLELGDSALYLCASNIDRGRNEQYFGPGTRLTVT.

In this sample, this clonotype turned up many times. Written as DNA, the CDR3 is TGCAGTGCTAGAAAGCGTCTGCTTGGGGAGACCCAGTACTTC. This sequence encodes CSARKRLLGETQYF. V is TRBV20-1 and J is TRBJ2-5; D call uncertain. The germline V and J ends were trimmed by 2 bases and 5 bases, with 15 bases remaining between them. Per the germline V gene, CDR1 is DFQATT and CDR2 is SNEGSKA (reference sequence). The CDR3 runs to 14 residues.

Many counts were recorded for this clonotype. The chain links TRBV7-2 to TRBJ2-7; possible D gene TRBD2, 5 bases. CDR3 length equals 13 residues. Trimming pared 3 bases from V and 2 bases from J, leaving 8 bases between. The V gene's germline CDR1 is SGHTA and CDR2 FQGNSA. Here the CDR3 DNA reads TGTGCCAGCAGCTTCGGGAAAGCCTACGAGCAGTACTTC. Protein product: CASSFGKAYEQYF.

This clonotype was counted ten times or more. The chain joins TRBV4-1 to TRBJ1-2, with D unclear. The CDR3 extends over 16 amino acids. Trimming took off 4 bases at V and 0 bases at J, with 15 bases between the two ends. CDR1 is MGHRA, CDR2 YSYEKL, per germline. CDR3 DNA sequence: TGCGCCAGCAGCCTTTCCATGGACGCATCTAACTATGGCTACACCTTC. This encodes CASSLSMDASNYGYTF.

This clonotype was seen a handful of times. The rearrangement uses TRBV12-3 or TRBV12-4 and TRBJ1-1, with 10 bases that match TRBD1. With V trimmed by 6 bases and J by 0 bases, 7 bases remained unmatched. CDR3 length equals 16 residues. CDR3 loop: CASSQGQGRVNTEAFF. The CDR3 DNA reads TGTGCCAGCAGCCAGGGACAGGGGCGGGTGAACACTGAAGCTTTCTTT.

This clonotype was observed a few times. The chain uses TRBV20-1 and TRBJ2-7; TRBD2 might be the D (6 bases). Trimming stripped 5 bases from V and 1 base from J, with 9 bases between. CDR3 length: 12 amino acids. Germline-derived CDR1 and CDR2 are DFQATT and SNEGSKA (reference sequence). The CDR3 DNA follows: TGCAGTGCTCCTCGGGGGTCCTACGAGCAGTACTTC. Its protein is CSAPRGSYEQYF.

The rearrangement joins TRBV7-8 to TRBJ1-1, with D uncertain. Germline assignment: CDR1 SGHVS and CDR2 FQNEAQ. V was pared by 4 bases and J by 5 bases, with 14 bases between. The CDR3 is made up of 14 amino acids. The CDR3 DNA is TGTGCCAGCAGCTCGCCGGGCCATGGAACTGAAGCTTTCTTT. This codes for CASSSPGHGTEAFF.